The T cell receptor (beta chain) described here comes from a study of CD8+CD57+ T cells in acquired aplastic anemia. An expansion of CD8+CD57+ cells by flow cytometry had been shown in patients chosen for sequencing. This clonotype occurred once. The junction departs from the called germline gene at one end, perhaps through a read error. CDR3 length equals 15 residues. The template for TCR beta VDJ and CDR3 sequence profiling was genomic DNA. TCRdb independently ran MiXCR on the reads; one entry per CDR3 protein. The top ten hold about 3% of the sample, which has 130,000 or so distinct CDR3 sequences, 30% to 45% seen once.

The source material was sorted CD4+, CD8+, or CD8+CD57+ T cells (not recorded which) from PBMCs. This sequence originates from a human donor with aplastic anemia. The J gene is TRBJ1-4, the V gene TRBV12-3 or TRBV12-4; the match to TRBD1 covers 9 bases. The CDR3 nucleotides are TGTGCCAGCAGAAACAGGGGGCTGACTAATGAAAGACTGTTTTTT. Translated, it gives CASRNRGLTNERLFF.